The entry below gives a single T cell receptor beta chain sequence along with its context. This entry belongs to a study of T cells in Graves' hyperthyroidism and ophthalmopathy. It was RNA transcripts that yielded the amplified TCR beta CDR3 regions. The study used the HTBI primer set for a first-round RT-PCR of the TCR CDR3. TCRdb redid the calling of the multiplex PCR reads with MiXCR, one entry per CDR3 protein. Of about 480,000 distinct CDR3 sequences in the sample, about 24% are singletons; the top ten hold approximately 10%. The sequence derives from a woman aged 30 to 39 with Graves' ophthalmopathy. Sample: blood.

This CDR3 reads CASSLPGLWYEQYF. CDR3 coding DNA: TGTGCCAGCAGCCTCCCGGGACTTTGGTACGAGCAGTACTTC. The chain recombines TRBV14 with TRBJ2-7; D might be TRBD2 (6 bases). Germline lookup yields CDR1 SGHDN and CDR2 FVKESK. The germline V and J ends were trimmed by 4 bases and 4 bases, with 14 bases remaining between them. This CDR3 spans 14 amino acids.